This T cell receptor beta chain was sequenced for a study of cytomegalovirus exposure and HLA in healthy donors. Study information: The approximately 110 validation repertoires used a platform that matched the one used for the approximately 700 first-cohort repertoires, as a later analysis reported. Points from the study as a whole: Cytomegalovirus association was assigned to about 150 TCR beta chains. Reported performance of the classifier showed diagnosis of cytomegalovirus status with high specificity and sensitivity.

A note on this clone: The antigen is undetermined.

The protocol was immunoSEQ multiplex PCR, while the TCRdb copy is restricted to in-frame clones and leaves out a portion. The table includes about 280,000 clones, roughly 90% detected once. This receptor was obtained from a young woman in good health and CMV-seronegative. Material for sequencing was PBMCs.

The CDR3 DNA sequence: TGTGCCAGCACCACAGGGTCGAACACCGGGGAGCTGTTTTTT. It encodes CASTTGSNTGELFF. The chain uses TRBV6-5 and TRBJ2-2; D may be TRBD1 (6 bases). The germline gives CDR1 MNHEY, CDR2 SVGAGI. Trimming shortened V by 7 bases and J by 0 bases, and 9 bases separated the two germline ends. The CDR3 totals 14 residues.